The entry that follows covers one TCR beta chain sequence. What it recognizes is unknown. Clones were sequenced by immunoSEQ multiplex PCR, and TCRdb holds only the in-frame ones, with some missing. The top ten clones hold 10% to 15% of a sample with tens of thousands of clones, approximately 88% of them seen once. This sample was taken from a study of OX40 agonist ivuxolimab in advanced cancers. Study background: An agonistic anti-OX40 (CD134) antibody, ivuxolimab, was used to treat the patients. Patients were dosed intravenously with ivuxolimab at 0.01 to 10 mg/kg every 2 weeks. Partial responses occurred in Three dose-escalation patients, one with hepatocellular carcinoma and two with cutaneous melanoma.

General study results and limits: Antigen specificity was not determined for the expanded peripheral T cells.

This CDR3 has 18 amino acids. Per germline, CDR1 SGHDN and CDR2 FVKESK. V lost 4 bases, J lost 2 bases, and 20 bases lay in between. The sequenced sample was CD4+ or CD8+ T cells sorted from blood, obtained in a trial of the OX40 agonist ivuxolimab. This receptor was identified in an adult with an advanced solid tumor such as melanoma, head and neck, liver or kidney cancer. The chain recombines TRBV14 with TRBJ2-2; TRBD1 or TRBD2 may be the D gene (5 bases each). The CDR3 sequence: CASSPLGDSRLNTGELFF. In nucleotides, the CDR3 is TGTGCCAGCAGCCCCCTGGGAGACAGCCGTTTAAACACCGGGGAGCTGTTTTTT.